Listed below are T cell receptor beta chains from one sample, sequenced in a study of OX40 agonist ivuxolimab in advanced cancers. The table came from immunoSEQ multiplex PCR; TCRdb's copy has only in-frame clones and leaves some out. The sample carries some 30,000 clones, approximately 90% recorded once. This sample comprised CD4+ or CD8+ T cells sorted from blood, obtained in a trial of the OX40 agonist ivuxolimab. The receptors derive from an adult with an advanced solid tumor such as melanoma, head and neck, liver or kidney cancer. The CDR3 runs from the conserved cysteine through the conserved F or W. Fields, in order: clone size, V gene, J gene, D gene, CDR3 DNA, CDR3 protein. D genes are given only for firm matches. Where a row states a size, it is once, few, many or the class of an expanded clone; other rows omit it.

clone size: .
V gene: TRBV7-8
J gene: TRBJ2-3
D gene: TRBD1
CDR3 DNA: TGTGCCAGCAGCGCCCGGGACAGCGAAATCACAGATACGCAGTATTTT
CDR3 protein: CASSARDSEITDTQYF

clone size: few
V gene: TRBV5-1
J gene: TRBJ1-2
D gene: .
CDR3 DNA: TGCGCCAGCACGGACAGTTCCTATGGCTACACCTTC
CDR3 protein: CASTDSSYGYTF

clone size: once
V gene: TRBV4-1
J gene: TRBJ1-4
D gene: .
CDR3 DNA: TGCGCCAGCAGCCAAGAAATAGGACCAACTAATGAAAAACTGTTTTTT
CDR3 protein: CASSQEIGPTNEKLFF

clone size: .
V gene: TRBV10-3
J gene: TRBJ2-7
D gene: .
CDR3 DNA: TGTGCCATCAGTGAGCTAGGAGGGCCGCGCCACGAGCAGTACTTC
CDR3 protein: CAISELGGPRHEQYF

clone size: .
V gene: TRBV7-2
J gene: TRBJ2-3
D gene: .
CDR3 DNA: TGTGCCAGCAGCCCCCAGAGGACCTCTAGCACAGATACGCAGTATTTT
CDR3 protein: CASSPQRTSSTDTQYF

clone size: .
V gene: TRBV6-9
J gene: TRBJ1-3
D gene: .
CDR3 DNA: TGTGCCAGCAGTCCCGGGACTGGAAACACCATATATTTT
CDR3 protein: CASSPGTGNTIYF

clone size: medium-sized
V gene: TRBV30
J gene: TRBJ2-7
D gene: .
CDR3 DNA: TGTGCCTGGAGTGCGTCGTCCTACGAGCAGTACTTC
CDR3 protein: CAWSASSYEQYF

clone size: .
V gene: TRBV4-1
J gene: TRBJ2-7
D gene: TRBD1
CDR3 DNA: TGCGCCAGCAGCCAAGAGCCCGGGACAGGGTTCTACGAGCAGTACTTC
CDR3 protein: CASSQEPGTGFYEQYF

clone size: .
V gene: TRBV9
J gene: TRBJ2-1
D gene: TRBD2
CDR3 DNA: TGTGCCAGCAGCCCCGTAGCGGGAGAAGGGGATGAGCAGTTCTTC
CDR3 protein: CASSPVAGEGDEQFF

clone size: .
V gene: TRBV15
J gene: TRBJ2-2
D gene: TRBD1
CDR3 DNA: TGTGCCACTCTCCTGACAGGGAAGGGGACCGGGGAGCTGTTTTTT
CDR3 protein: CATLLTGKGTGELFF

clone size: .
V gene: TRBV27
J gene: TRBJ2-1
D gene: .
CDR3 DNA: TGTGCCAGCAGTTCCCAAGACTTAAATGAGCAGTTCTTC
CDR3 protein: CASSSQDLNEQFF

clone size: .
V gene: TRBV4-1
J gene: TRBJ1-5
D gene: .
CDR3 DNA: TGCGCCACCGGGGGGCCGGGGCACAATCAGCCCCAGCATTTT
CDR3 protein: CATGGPGHNQPQHF

clone size: .
V gene: TRBV14
J gene: TRBJ2-1
D gene: TRBD1
CDR3 DNA: TGTGCCAGCAGCCTTCCCGGGACAGGGCAGCACAATGAGCAGTTCTTC
CDR3 protein: CASSLPGTGQHNEQFF

clone size: .
V gene: TRBV27
J gene: TRBJ2-5
D gene: TRBD1
CDR3 DNA: TGTGCCAGCACCGAAACCGGGACAGAGCTCCAAGAGACCCAGTACTTC
CDR3 protein: CASTETGTELQETQYF

clone size: once
V gene: TRBV7-3
J gene: TRBJ2-3
D gene: TRBD2
CDR3 DNA: TGTGCCAGCAGCTCCCCTGATCTAGCGGGAGAACGTGATACGCAGTATTTT
CDR3 protein: CASSSPDLAGERDTQYF

clone size: once
V gene: TRBV19
J gene: TRBJ2-7
D gene: .
CDR3 DNA: TGTGCCAGTAGTATCGCGGCCGTGCCCTGGGGTGAGCAGTACTTC
CDR3 protein: CASSIAAVPWGEQYF

clone size: .
V gene: TRBV28
J gene: TRBJ1-1
D gene: TRBD1
CDR3 DNA: TGTGCCAGCAGTTTATCCACAGGGGGCTCCACTGAAGCTTTCTTT
CDR3 protein: CASSLSTGGSTEAFF

clone size: .
V gene: TRBV5-4
J gene: TRBJ1-1
D gene: .
CDR3 DNA: TGTGCCAGCAGCTTCACCAGGGAGAAAAACACTGAAGCTTTCTTT
CDR3 protein: CASSFTREKNTEAFF

clone size: once
V gene: TRBV7-9
J gene: TRBJ2-2
D gene: .
CDR3 DNA: TGTGCCAGCAGCTTTTATCGGGGCCCCTCTAATTCCGGGGAGCTGTTTTTT
CDR3 protein: CASSFYRGPSNSGELFF

clone size: few
V gene: TRBV5-4
J gene: TRBJ2-1
D gene: .
CDR3 DNA: TGTGCCAGCAGCTTAGACGCGGGGGAGCAGTTCTTC
CDR3 protein: CASSLDAGEQFF

clone size: .
V gene: TRBV28
J gene: TRBJ2-1
D gene: .
CDR3 DNA: TGTGCCAGCAGGGGGGGCGGGCATGAGCAGTTCTTC
CDR3 protein: CASRGGGHEQFF

clone size: .
V gene: TRBV27
J gene: TRBJ2-7
D gene: .
CDR3 DNA: TGTGCCAGCAGTTCCGCAGGGAATGAGCAGTACTTC
CDR3 protein: CASSSAGNEQYF

clone size: .
V gene: TRBV27
J gene: TRBJ2-1
D gene: TRBD2
CDR3 DNA: TGTGCCAGCAGTTTATGGGCTAGCGGGTCCTACAATGAGCAGTTCTTC
CDR3 protein: CASSLWASGSYNEQFF

clone size: .
V gene: TRBV15
J gene: TRBJ1-1
D gene: TRBD1
CDR3 DNA: TGTGCCACCAACGAAGGACAGGGCTTGGACACTGAAGCTTTCTTT
CDR3 protein: CATNEGQGLDTEAFF

clone size: .
V gene: TRBV27
J gene: TRBJ1-5
D gene: .
CDR3 DNA: TGTGCCAGCAGTCTTAGCAATCAGCCCCAGCATTTT
CDR3 protein: CASSLSNQPQHF

clone size: .
V gene: TRBV7-9
J gene: TRBJ1-6
D gene: TRBD1
CDR3 DNA: TGTGCCAGCAGCCTGACAGGGAGGAATTCACCCCTCCACTTT
CDR3 protein: CASSLTGRNSPLHF

clone size: .
V gene: TRBV25-1
J gene: TRBJ1-5
D gene: .
CDR3 DNA: TGTGCCAGCAGTGACTGGGCCAGCAATCAGCCCCAGCATTTT
CDR3 protein: CASSDWASNQPQHF

clone size: .
V gene: TRBV4-1
J gene: TRBJ2-5
D gene: .
CDR3 DNA: TGCGCCAGCAGCCAAGAAGGCAGAGACCAAGAGACCCAGTACTTC
CDR3 protein: CASSQEGRDQETQYF

clone size: medium-sized
V gene: TRBV4-1
J gene: TRBJ1-1
D gene: TRBD1
CDR3 DNA: TGCGCCAGCACTATAGGACAGGGAACGTCTGAAGCTTTCTTT
CDR3 protein: CASTIGQGTSEAFF

clone size: .
V gene: TRBV4-1
J gene: TRBJ2-4
D gene: .
CDR3 DNA: TGCGCCAGCAGCCAAGTGCGGGGTCGAAACATTCAGTACTTC
CDR3 protein: CASSQVRGRNIQYF

clone size: .
V gene: TRBV27
J gene: TRBJ1-4
D gene: .
CDR3 DNA: TGTGCCAGCAGTTATATAGGCAGCGGCTATTCAACTAATGAAAAACTGTTTTTT
CDR3 protein: CASSYIGSGYSTNEKLFF

clone size: .
V gene: TRBV16
J gene: TRBJ2-3
D gene: .
CDR3 DNA: TGTGCCAGCAGCCAAACGGGAACCACTCCCACAGATACGCAGTATTTT
CDR3 protein: CASSQTGTTPTDTQYF

clone size: .
V gene: TRBV2
J gene: TRBJ1-4
D gene: .
CDR3 DNA: TGTGCCAGCAGTGAATCAGCCTGGTCTGCAACTAATGAAAAACTGTTTTTT
CDR3 protein: CASSESAWSATNEKLFF

clone size: .
V gene: TRBV4-3
J gene: TRBJ2-3
D gene: .
CDR3 DNA: TGCGCCAGCAGCCAAGCGACTAGTAGCGCAGATACGCAGTATTTT
CDR3 protein: CASSQATSSADTQYF

clone size: .
V gene: TRBV9
J gene: TRBJ2-5
D gene: TRBD2
CDR3 DNA: TGTGCCAGCAGCCCATATAGCGGGGTACAAGAGACCCAGTACTTC
CDR3 protein: CASSPYSGVQETQYF

clone size: .
V gene: TRBV9
J gene: TRBJ2-4
D gene: .
CDR3 DNA: TGTGCCAGCAGCGTAGGTGGAGGGGAGAAAAACATTCAGTACTTC
CDR3 protein: CASSVGGGEKNIQYF

clone size: once
V gene: TRBV9
J gene: TRBJ2-5
D gene: .
CDR3 DNA: TGTGCCAGCAGCGTAGGCGCGGGACAGTACCAAGAGACCCAGTACTTC
CDR3 protein: CASSVGAGQYQETQYF

clone size: .
V gene: TRBV7-3
J gene: TRBJ2-1
D gene: TRBD1
CDR3 DNA: TGTGCCAGCAGCAGGACAGGGATTGATGAGCAGTTCTTC
CDR3 protein: CASSRTGIDEQFF

clone size: .
V gene: TRBV7-8
J gene: TRBJ1-1
D gene: .
CDR3 DNA: TGTGCCAGCAGCTTAGTAGTTTGGGGGTCGTTGAACACTGAAGCTTTCTTT
CDR3 protein: CASSLVVWGSLNTEAFF

clone size: .
V gene: TRBV5-4
J gene: TRBJ1-1
D gene: TRBD1
CDR3 DNA: TGTGCCAGCAGCAAGGACAGGGCCTTTGAAGACACTGAAGCTTTCTTT
CDR3 protein: CASSKDRAFEDTEAFF

clone size: .
V gene: TRBV28
J gene: TRBJ1-6
D gene: .
CDR3 DNA: TGTGCCAGCAGTTTATGGCGGAATTCACCCCTCCACTTT
CDR3 protein: CASSLWRNSPLHF

clone size: .
V gene: TRBV10-1
J gene: TRBJ2-5
D gene: TRBD2
CDR3 DNA: TGCGCCAGCAGTGAGTCGGCGGGGGAACCAGAGACCCAGTACTTC
CDR3 protein: CASSESAGEPETQYF

clone size: .
V gene: TRBV27
J gene: TRBJ2-7
D gene: .
CDR3 DNA: TGTGCCAGCAGGGGATGGGGAGCGACCCAGGGTTCCTACGAGCAGTACTTC
CDR3 protein: CASRGWGATQGSYEQYF

clone size: .
V gene: TRBV7-9
J gene: TRBJ2-3
D gene: .
CDR3 DNA: TGTGCCAGCAGCTTAGATGCGGGGCCAGATACGCAGTATTTT
CDR3 protein: CASSLDAGPDTQYF

clone size: .
V gene: TRBV7-2
J gene: TRBJ2-1
D gene: .
CDR3 DNA: TGTGCCAGCAGCCCCCGGGGGTCATCTAATGAGCAGTTCTTC
CDR3 protein: CASSPRGSSNEQFF

clone size: .
V gene: TRBV10-2
J gene: TRBJ2-2
D gene: .
CDR3 DNA: TGCGCCAGCAGTGCAGGGACCGGGGAGCTGTTTTTT
CDR3 protein: CASSAGTGELFF

clone size: .
V gene: TRBV4-1
J gene: TRBJ1-1
D gene: .
CDR3 DNA: TGCGCCAGCAGCCGGGATTTCACTGAAGCTTTCTTT
CDR3 protein: CASSRDFTEAFF